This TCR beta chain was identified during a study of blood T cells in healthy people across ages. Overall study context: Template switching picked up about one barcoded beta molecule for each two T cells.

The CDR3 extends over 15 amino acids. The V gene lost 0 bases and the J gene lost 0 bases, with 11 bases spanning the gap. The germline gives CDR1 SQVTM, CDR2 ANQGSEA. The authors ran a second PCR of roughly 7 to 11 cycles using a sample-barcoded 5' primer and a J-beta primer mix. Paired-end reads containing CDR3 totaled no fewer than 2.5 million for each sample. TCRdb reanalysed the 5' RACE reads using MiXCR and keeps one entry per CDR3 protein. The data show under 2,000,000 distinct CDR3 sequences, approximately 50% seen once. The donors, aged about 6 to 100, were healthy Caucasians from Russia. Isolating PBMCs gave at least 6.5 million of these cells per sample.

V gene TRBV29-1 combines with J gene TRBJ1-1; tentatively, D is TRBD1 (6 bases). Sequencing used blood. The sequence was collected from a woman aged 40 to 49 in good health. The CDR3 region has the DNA TGCAGCGTTGAAGAAGGCGAGGGGGTGAACACTGAAGCTTTCTTT. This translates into CSVEEGEGVNTEAFF. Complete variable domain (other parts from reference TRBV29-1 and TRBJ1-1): SAVISQKPSRDICQRGTSLTIQCQVDSQVTMMFWYRQQPGQSLTLIATANQGSEATYESGFVIDKFPISRPNLTFSTLTVSNMSPEDSSIYLCSVEEGEGVNTEAFFGQGTRLTVV.